This T cell receptor (beta chain) appears in the sequencing data of a study of CD8+CD57+ T cells in acquired aplastic anemia. Per germline, CDR1 MGHDK and CDR2 SYGVNS. J gave up 0 bases and V 7 bases, and 3 bases lay outside the gene matches. The CDR3 totals 15 residues. Profiling of TCR beta VDJ combinations and CDR3 sequences used genomic DNA as template. One entry per CDR3 protein results from TCRdb running MiXCR on the reads. The profile shows about 180,000 distinct CDR3 sequences, about 47% of them singletons. The V gene is TRBV25-1, the J gene TRBJ2-3; 11 bases agree with TRBD1. The source material was sorted CD4+, CD8+, or CD8+CD57+ T cells (not recorded which) from PBMCs. This TCR was recovered from a human donor in good health. CDR3 amino acids: CASTGQGASTDTQYF. DNA of the CDR3: TGTGCCAGCACCGGACAGGGGGCGAGCACAGATACGCAGTATTTT.